This T cell receptor (beta chain) was identified in a study of T cell responses to AZD1222 COVID-19 vaccine. Study outcomes and limitations: The repertoires were collected only after the peak T cell response. At baseline, just six or seven AZD1222 recipients tested seropositive.

In germline, CDR1 is SNHLY, CDR2 FYNNEI. V was clipped by 6 bases and J by 2 bases; unmatched bases: 3. The CDR3 runs to 14 residues. Using immunoSEQ multiplex PCR, the repertoire was profiled, and TCRdb retains in-frame clones only, with some absent. The sample has about 86,000 clones; 90% are singletons. As to this clone: The antigen is undetermined. This sample also contains other DNA sequences that code for the same CDR3.

This chain uses TRBV2 with TRBJ1-3; 8 nucleotides agree with TRBD1. This sequence originates from an adult in good health. The sample in question was peripheral blood, obtained on day 0 of AZD1222 vaccination. CDR3 sequence reads: CASRQTGAGNTIYF. The DNA for the CDR3 is TGTGCCAGCAGGCAGACAGGGGCTGGAAACACCATATATTTT. The variable domain in full, with the rest retrieved from reference TRBV2 and TRBJ1-3, is EPEVTQTPSHQVTQMGQEVILRCVPISNHLYFYWYRQILGQKVEFLVSFYNNEISEKSEIFDDQFSVERPDGSNFTLKIRSTKLEDSAMYFCASRQTGAGNTIYFGEGSWLTVV.